This T cell receptor beta chain was captured by sequencing in a study of T cell responses to AZD1222 COVID-19 vaccine. Study in general: Investigators merged groups given second doses at roughly 4 or roughly 12 weeks. Study findings and constraints: Donors skewed white British and female; clonal diversity was possibly underestimated. Unmutated regions of variants are reportedly targeted by nearly half of spike-specific TCRs. The study found vaccine-associated CD4 TCRs spanning spike, dominant at 160-218 and 743-854.

The CDR3 is 15 residues long. Unmatched junction bases numbered 7, after V lost 1 base and J lost 4 bases. Per the germline V gene, CDR1 is LGHNA and CDR2 is YSLEER. About this clone itself: Its antigen is unknown.

Assay used: immunoSEQ multiplex PCR; TCRdb lists only in-frame clones, some missing. The sample shows around 85,000 clones, just over 85% of them seen only once. This TCR came from an adult in good health. Sequences were derived from peripheral blood, sampled on day 0 of AZD1222 vaccination. The gene calls are TRBV4-3 and TRBJ2-7; 7 nucleotides align to TRBD1. This chain's CDR3 is CASSQALGQTYEQYF. DNA for the CDR3: TGCGCCAGCAGCCAAGCTTTGGGACAGACATACGAGCAGTACTTC.